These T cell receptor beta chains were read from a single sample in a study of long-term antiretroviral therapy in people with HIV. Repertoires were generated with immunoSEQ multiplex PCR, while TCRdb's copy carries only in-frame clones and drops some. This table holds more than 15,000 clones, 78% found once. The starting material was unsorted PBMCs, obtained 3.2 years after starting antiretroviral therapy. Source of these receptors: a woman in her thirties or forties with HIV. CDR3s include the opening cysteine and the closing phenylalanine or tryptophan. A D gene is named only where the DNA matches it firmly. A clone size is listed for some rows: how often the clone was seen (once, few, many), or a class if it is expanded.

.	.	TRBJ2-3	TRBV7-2	TGTGCCAGCAGCTTAGTAGGGGGCGGGGGTTGGGATACGCAGTATTTT	CASSLVGGGGWDTQYF
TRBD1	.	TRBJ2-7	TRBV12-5	TGTGCTAGTGGTTTGGTTTATGCCGGGACAGGGGCCTACGAGCAGTACTTC	CASGLVYAGTGAYEQYF
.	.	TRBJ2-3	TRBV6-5	TGTGCCAGCAGTTACGGGGGCGCTAGCACAGATACGCAGTATTTT	CASSYGGASTDTQYF
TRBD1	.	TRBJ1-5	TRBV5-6	TGTGCCAGCAGCCCTTGGGGACAGGGCGTCGGTCAGCCCCAGCATTTT	CASSPWGQGVGQPQHF
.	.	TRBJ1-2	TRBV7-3	TGTGCCAGCAGCTACCCAGGGAACTATGGCTACACCTTC	CASSYPGNYGYTF
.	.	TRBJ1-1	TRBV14	TGTGCCAGCAGCCAATTCGCGACTGAAGCTTTCTTT	CASSQFATEAFF
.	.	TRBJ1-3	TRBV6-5	TGTGCCAGCAGTTACTCCCGGGACGGTGGAAACACCATATATTTT	CASSYSRDGGNTIYF
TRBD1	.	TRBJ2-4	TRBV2	TGTGCCAGCAGTGATGACAGGGTGGACATTCAGTACTTC	CASSDDRVDIQYF
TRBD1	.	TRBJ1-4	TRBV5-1	TGCGCCAGCAGCTTGGGCTTATTTGGACAGGGGTCAACAACTAATGAAAAACTGTTTTTT	CASSLGLFGQGSTTNEKLFF
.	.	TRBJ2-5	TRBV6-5	TGTGCCAGCAGTTACTCTTTTAGGGTCTACGAGACCCAGTACTTC	CASSYSFRVYETQYF
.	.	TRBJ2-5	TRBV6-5	TGTGCCAGCAGTTACAAGCAGTCGTACCAAGAGACCCAGTACTTC	CASSYKQSYQETQYF
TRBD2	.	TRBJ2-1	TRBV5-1	TGCGCCAGCAGCCCCCGGACTAGCAGGAATGAGCAGTTCTTC	CASSPRTSRNEQFF
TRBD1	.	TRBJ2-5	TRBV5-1	TGCGCCAGCAGCTTTACAGGGGATGGTGAGACCCAGTACTTC	CASSFTGDGETQYF
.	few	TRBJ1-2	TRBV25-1	TGTGCCAGCAGTGAATATTTCCAGACGGGAGGCTACACCTTC	CASSEYFQTGGYTF
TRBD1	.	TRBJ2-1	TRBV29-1	TGCAGCGTTGAAGATCAGGCAGGGGGCATCAATGAGCAGTTCTTC	CSVEDQAGGINEQFF
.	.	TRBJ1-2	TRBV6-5	TGTGCCAGCAGGTCAGCCTCTGGCTATGGCTACACCTTC	CASRSASGYGYTF
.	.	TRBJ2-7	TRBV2	TGTGCCAGCGTTCGGGACACCATCTACGAGCAGTACTTC	CASVRDTIYEQYF
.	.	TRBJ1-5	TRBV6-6	TGTGCCAGCAGTTACCTCGACGGTGTAGCTCAGCCCCAGCATTTT	CASSYLDGVAQPQHF
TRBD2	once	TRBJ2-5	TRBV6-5	TGTGCCAGCAGTACTAGCGGGGGATGGGAGACCCAGTACTTC	CASSTSGGWETQYF
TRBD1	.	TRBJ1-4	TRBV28	TGTGCCAGCAGTGATAACAGGGGTTCTAATGAAAAACTGTTTTTT	CASSDNRGSNEKLFF
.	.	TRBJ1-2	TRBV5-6	TGTGCCAGCAGCTTGGCCGAACTTCGACGGAGCAACTATGGCTACACCTTC	CASSLAELRRSNYGYTF
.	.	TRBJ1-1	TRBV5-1	TGCGCCAGCACCCTCGGGGATTCCGGGCCCATGAACACTGAAGCTTTCTTT	CASTLGDSGPMNTEAFF
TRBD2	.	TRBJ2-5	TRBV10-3	TGTGCCATCAGTGCTAGCGGGGGCCACCAAGAGACCCAGTACTTC	CAISASGGHQETQYF
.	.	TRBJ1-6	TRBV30	TGTGCCTGGATCCTCCCAGGGTCCTATAATTCACCCCTCCACTTT	CAWILPGSYNSPLHF
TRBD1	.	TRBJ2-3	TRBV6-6	TGTGCCAGCAGTCGAGGACAGGGGGGAGATACGCAGTATTTT	CASSRGQGGDTQYF
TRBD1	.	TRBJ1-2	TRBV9	TGTGCCAGCAGCGCGGGGACAGGCCAAGGCTACACCTTC	CASSAGTGQGYTF